Given below is one T cell receptor (beta chain) in context. Some clones are missing from TCRdb's copy, which holds only in-frame ones; the method was immunoSEQ multiplex PCR. Here the sample spans around 71,000 clones, 75% to 90% being singletons. This record belongs to a study of T cell clones after liver transplantation. Overall study: A pre-transplant mixed lymphocyte reaction with TCRbeta sequencing defined graft-donor-reactive clones followed in post-transplant blood.

Sorting of unstimulated PBMCs yielded separate CD3+CD4+ and CD3+CD8+ fractions. V was pared by 4 bases and J by 7 bases, with 9 bases of the junction left unmatched. The CDR3 contains 15 residues. CDR1 and CDR2 (germline): SGHRS, YFSETQ. The sequences come from CD4+ T cells from blood, collected 12 months after liver transplant. V gene TRBV5-1 combines with J gene TRBJ2-7, with 12 bases lining up with TRBD2. This receptor was obtained from a human patient who received a liver transplant. Some T cells may trace back to the graft donor. The CDR3 protein is CASSILPGLAGEQYF. For the CDR3, the DNA is TGCGCCAGCAGCATACTTCCGGGACTAGCGGGTGAGCAGTACTTC.